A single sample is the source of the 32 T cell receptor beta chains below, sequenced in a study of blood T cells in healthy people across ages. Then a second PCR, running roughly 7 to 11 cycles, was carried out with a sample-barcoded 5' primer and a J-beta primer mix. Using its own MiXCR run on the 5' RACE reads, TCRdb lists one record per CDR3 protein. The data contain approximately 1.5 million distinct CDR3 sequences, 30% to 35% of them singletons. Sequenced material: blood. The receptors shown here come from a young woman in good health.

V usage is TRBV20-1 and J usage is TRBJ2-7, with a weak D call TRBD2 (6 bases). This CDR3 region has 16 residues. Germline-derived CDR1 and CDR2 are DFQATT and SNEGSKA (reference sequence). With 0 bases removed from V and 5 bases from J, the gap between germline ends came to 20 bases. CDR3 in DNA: TGCAGTGCTAGAGATTCCGAGGGCGGGATCGGCCACGAGCAGTACTTC. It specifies CSARDSEGGIGHEQYF.

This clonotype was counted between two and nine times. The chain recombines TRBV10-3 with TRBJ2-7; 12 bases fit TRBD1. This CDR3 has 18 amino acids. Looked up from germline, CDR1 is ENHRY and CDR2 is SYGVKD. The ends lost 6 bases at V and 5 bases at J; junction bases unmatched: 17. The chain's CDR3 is CAISQPGDRGLHMDEQYF. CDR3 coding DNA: TGTGCCATCAGCCAACCTGGGGACAGGGGGCTTCACATGGACGAGCAGTACTTC.

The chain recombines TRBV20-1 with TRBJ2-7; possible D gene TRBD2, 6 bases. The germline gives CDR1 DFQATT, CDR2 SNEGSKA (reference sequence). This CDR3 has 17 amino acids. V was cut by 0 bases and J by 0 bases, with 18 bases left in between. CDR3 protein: CSARDLLGLSSSYEQYF. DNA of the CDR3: TGCAGTGCTAGAGACCTATTGGGACTCTCCAGCTCCTACGAGCAGTACTTC.

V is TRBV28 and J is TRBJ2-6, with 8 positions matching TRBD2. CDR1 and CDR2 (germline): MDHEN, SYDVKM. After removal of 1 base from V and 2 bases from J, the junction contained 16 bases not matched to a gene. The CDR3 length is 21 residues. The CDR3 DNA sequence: TGTGCCAGCAGTTTATCCCGGGACCGGGGGGGGCGATGGACTGGGGCCAACGTCCTGACTTTC. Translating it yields CASSLSRDRGGRWTGANVLTF.

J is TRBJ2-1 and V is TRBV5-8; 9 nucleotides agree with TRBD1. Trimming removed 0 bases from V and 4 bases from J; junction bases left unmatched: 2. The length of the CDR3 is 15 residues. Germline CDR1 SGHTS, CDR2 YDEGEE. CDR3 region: CASSLEGQGYNEQFF. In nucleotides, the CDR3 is TGTGCCAGCAGCTTGGAGGGACAGGGTTACAATGAGCAGTTCTTC.

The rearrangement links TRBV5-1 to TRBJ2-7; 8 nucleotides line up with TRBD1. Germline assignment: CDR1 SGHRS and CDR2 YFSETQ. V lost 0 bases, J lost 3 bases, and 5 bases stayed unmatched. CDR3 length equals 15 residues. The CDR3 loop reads CASSLETGGRYEQYF. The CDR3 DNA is TGCGCCAGCAGCTTGGAAACAGGGGGGCGCTACGAGCAGTACTTC. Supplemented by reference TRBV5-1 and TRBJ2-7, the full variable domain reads KAGVTQTPRYLIKTRGQQVTLSCSPISGHRSVSWYQQTPGQGLQFLFEYFSETQRNKGNFPGRFSGRQFSNSRSEMNVSTLELGDSALYLCASSLETGGRYEQYFGPGTRLTVT.

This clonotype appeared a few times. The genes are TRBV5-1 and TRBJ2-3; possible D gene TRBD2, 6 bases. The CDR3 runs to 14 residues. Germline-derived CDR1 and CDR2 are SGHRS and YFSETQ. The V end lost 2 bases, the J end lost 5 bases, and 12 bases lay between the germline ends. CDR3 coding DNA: TGCGCCAGCAGCTTTAAGCCAGCGGGAGATACGCAGTATTTT. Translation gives CASSFKPAGDTQYF.

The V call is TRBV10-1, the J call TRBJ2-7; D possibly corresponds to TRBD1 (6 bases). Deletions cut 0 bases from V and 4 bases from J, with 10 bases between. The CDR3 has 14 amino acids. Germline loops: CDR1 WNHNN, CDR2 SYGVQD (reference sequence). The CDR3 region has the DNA TGCGCCAGCAGTGAGTCTAACAGGGAATACGAGCAGTACTTC. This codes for CASSESNREYEQYF.

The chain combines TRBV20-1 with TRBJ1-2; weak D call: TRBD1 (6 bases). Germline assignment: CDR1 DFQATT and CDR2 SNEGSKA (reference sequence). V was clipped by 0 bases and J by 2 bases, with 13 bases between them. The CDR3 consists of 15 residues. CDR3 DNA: TGCAGTGCTAGAGATGGCGGCAGGGGCAACTATGGCTACACCTTC. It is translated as CSARDGGRGNYGYTF.

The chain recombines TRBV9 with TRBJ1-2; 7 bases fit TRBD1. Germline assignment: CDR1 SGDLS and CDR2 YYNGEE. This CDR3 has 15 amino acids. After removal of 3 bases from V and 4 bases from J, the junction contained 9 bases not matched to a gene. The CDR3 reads CASSGTETGSYGYTF. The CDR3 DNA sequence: TGTGCCAGCAGCGGAACCGAGACAGGGTCCTATGGCTACACCTTC.

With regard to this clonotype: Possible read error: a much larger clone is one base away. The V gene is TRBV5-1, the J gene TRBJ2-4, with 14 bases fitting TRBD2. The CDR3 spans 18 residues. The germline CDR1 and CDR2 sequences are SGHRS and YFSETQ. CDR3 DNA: TGCACCAGCAGCTTTGGACTAGCGGGAGGTTCACCCAAAAACATTCAGTACTTC. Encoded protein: CTSSFGLAGGSPKNIQYF.

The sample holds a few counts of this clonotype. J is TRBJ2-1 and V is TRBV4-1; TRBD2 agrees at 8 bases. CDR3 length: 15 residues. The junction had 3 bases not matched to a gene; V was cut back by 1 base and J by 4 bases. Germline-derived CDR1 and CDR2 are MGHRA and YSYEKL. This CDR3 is CASSQGAGVYNEQFF. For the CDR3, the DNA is TGCGCCAGCAGCCAAGGAGCGGGAGTATACAATGAGCAGTTCTTC.

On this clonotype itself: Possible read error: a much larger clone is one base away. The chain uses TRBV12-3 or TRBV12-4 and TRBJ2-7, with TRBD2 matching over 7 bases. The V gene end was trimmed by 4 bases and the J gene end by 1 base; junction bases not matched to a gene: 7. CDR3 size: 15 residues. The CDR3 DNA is TGTGCCAGCAGTTCAGCGCTCGGGGGGTCCTACGAGCAGTACTTC. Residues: CASSSALGGSYEQYF.

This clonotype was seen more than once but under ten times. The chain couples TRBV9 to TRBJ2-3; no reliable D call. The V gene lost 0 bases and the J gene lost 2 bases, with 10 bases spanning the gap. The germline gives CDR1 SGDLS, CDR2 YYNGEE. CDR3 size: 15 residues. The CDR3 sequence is CASSVGFSHTDTQYF. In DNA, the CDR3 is TGTGCCAGCAGCGTAGGATTCAGCCACACAGATACGCAGTATTTT.

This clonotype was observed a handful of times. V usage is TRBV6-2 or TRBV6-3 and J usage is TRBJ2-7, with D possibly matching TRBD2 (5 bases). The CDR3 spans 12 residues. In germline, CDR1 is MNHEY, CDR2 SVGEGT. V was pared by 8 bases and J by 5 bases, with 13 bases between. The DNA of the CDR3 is TGTGCCAGCCAAGACCCGGAGGACGAGCAGTACTTC. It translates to CASQDPEDEQYF.

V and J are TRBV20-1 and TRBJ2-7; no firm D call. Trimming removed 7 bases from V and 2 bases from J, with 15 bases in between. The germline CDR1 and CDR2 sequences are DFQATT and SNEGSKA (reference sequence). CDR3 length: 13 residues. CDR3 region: CSVRPGHTYEQYF. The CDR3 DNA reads TGCAGTGTCAGGCCGGGTCATACCTACGAGCAGTACTTC.

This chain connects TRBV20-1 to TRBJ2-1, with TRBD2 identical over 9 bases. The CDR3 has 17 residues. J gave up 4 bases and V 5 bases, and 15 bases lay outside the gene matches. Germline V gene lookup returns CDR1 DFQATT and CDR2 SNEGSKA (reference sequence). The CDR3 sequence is CSAPLARLAGLYNEQFF. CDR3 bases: TGCAGTGCTCCACTCGCCCGTCTAGCGGGATTATACAATGAGCAGTTCTTC.

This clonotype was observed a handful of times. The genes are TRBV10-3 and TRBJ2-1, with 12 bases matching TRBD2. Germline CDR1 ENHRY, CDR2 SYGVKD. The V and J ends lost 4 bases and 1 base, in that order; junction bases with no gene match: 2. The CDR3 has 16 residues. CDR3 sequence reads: CAISGLAGDSYNEQFF. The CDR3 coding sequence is TGTGCCATCAGTGGACTAGCGGGGGATTCCTACAATGAGCAGTTCTTC.

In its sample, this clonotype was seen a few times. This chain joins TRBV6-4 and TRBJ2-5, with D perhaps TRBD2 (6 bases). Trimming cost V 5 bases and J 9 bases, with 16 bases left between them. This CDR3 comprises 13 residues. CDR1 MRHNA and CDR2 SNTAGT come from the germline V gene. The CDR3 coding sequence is TGTGCCAGCAGTCCTTCCGCTGGCGGGGCCCAGTACTTC. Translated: CASSPSAGGAQYF.

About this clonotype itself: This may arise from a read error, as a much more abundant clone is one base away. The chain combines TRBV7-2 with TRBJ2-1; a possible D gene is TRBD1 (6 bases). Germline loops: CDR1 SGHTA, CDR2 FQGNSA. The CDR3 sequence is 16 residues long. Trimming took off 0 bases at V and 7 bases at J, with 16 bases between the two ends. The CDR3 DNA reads TGTGCCAGCAGCTTAGCGGGGGCTTTACTTTGGAATGAGCAGTTCTTC. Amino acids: CASSLAGALLWNEQFF.

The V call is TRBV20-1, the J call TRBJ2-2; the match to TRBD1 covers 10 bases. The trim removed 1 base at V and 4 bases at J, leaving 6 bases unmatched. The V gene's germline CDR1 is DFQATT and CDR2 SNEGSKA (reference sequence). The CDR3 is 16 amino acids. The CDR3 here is CSARAPGQGFTGELFF. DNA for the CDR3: TGCAGTGCTAGAGCCCCGGGACAGGGGTTCACCGGGGAGCTGTTTTTT.

The CDR3 DNA sequence: TGCAGTGCTAGATCAGGGGGCAGTTTGTATGGCTACACCTTC. As protein: CSARSGGSLYGYTF. The chain recombines TRBV20-1 with TRBJ1-2, with TRBD1 matching over 8 bases. The V gene end was trimmed by 2 bases and the J gene end by 5 bases; junction bases not matched to a gene: 7. This CDR3 region has 14 residues. Per germline, CDR1 DFQATT and CDR2 SNEGSKA (reference sequence).

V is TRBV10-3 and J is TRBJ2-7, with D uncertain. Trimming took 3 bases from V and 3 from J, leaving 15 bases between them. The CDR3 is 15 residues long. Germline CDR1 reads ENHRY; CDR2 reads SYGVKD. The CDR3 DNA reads TGTGCCATCAGTGACCTGGCCCTTAAGGACTACGAGCAGTACTTC. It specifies CAISDLALKDYEQYF.

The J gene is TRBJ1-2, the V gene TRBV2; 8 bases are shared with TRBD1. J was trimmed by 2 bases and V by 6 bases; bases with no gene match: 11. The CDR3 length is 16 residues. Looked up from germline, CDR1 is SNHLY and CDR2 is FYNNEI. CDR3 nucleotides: TGTGCCAGCAGCCCCGGACAGGGTCCACTAAACTATGGCTACACCTTC. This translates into CASSPGQGPLNYGYTF. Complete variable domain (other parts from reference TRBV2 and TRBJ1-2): EPEVTQTPSHQVTQMGQEVILRCVPISNHLYFYWYRQILGQKVEFLVSFYNNEISEKSEIFDDQFSVERPDGSNFTLKIRSTKLEDSAMYFCASSPGQGPLNYGYTFGSGTRLTVV.

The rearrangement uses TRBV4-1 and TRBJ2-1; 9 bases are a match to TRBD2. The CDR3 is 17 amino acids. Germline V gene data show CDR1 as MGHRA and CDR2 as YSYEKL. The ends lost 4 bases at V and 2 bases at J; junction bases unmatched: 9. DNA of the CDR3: TGCGCCAGCAGCCGAGGCTTAGCGGGAGTCACCTACAATGAGCAGTTCTTC. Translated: CASSRGLAGVTYNEQFF.

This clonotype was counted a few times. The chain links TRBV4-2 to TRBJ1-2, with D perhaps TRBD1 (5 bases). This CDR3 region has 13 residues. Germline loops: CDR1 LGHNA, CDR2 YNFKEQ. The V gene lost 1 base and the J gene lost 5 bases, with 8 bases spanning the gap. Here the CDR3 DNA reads TGTGCCAGCAGCCAAGTGGCAGGGTATGGCTACACCTTC. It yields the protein CASSQVAGYGYTF.

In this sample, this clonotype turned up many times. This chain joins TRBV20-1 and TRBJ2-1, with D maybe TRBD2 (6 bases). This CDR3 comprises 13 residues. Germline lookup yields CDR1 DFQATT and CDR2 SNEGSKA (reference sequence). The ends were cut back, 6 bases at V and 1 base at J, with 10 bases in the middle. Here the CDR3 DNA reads TGCAGTGCCGCGGGGCCTTCCTACAATGAGCAGTTCTTC. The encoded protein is CSAAGPSYNEQFF.

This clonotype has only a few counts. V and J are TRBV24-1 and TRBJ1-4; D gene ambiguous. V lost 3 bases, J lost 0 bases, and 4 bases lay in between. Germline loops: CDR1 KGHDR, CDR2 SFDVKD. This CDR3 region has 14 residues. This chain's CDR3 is CATSDGATNEKLFF. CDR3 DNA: TGTGCCACCAGTGATGGTGCAACTAATGAAAAACTGTTTTTT.

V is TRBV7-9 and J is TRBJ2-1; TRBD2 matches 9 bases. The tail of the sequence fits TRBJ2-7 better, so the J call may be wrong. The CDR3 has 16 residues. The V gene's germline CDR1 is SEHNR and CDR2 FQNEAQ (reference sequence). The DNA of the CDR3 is TGTGCCACCTCCCCAGCGGGGGGTCACTCCTACAATGAGCAGTACTTC. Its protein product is CATSPAGGHSYNEQYF.

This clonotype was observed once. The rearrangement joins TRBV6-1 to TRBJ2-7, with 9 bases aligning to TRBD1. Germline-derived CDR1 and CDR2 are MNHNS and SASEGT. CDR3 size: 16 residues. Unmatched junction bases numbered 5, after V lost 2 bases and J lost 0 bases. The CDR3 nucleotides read TGTGCCAGCAGTGAATGGACAGGGGAGACCTCCTACGAGCAGTACTTC. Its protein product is CASSEWTGETSYEQYF.

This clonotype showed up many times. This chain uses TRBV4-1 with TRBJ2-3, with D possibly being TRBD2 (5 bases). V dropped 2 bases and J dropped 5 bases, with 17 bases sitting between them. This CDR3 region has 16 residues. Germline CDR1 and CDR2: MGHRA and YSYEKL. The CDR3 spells CASSQPPREAGDTQYF. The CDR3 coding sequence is TGCGCCAGCAGCCAACCCCCCCGGGAAGCAGGAGATACGCAGTATTTT.

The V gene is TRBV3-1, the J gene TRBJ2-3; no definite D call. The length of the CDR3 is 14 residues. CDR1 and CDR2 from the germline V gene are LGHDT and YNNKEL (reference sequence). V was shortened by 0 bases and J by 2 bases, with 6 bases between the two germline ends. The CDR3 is CASSQDVVTDTQYF. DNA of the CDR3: TGTGCCAGCAGCCAAGATGTGGTCACAGATACGCAGTATTTT.